This T cell receptor (beta chain) is from a study of CD8+ T cells in alopecia areata. Looking at the study overall: A 6-month off-drug phase came after tofacitinib, which had lasted 6 to 18 months. Regarding the study as a whole: In scalp and blood during tofacitinib, many expanded lesional clones persisted.

This clone was picked up a small number of times. The target antigen is unknown. RNA extraction and reverse transcription yielded cDNA as sequencing template. Libraries were prepared by immunoSEQ multiplex PCR; TCRdb keeps only in-frame clonotypes and omits some of them. The sample has about 200,000 clones, more than 45% seen once. Stated treatment: oral pan-JAK inhibitor, 5-10 mg twice daily. Peripheral blood samples and lesional scalp punch biopsies were obtained from alopecia areata patients. J lost 4 bases, V lost 6 bases, and 7 bases had no gene match. The CDR3 sequence is 15 residues long. Germline CDR1 reads SNHLY; CDR2 reads FYNNEI.

Sequencing was performed on CD4+ T cells sorted from blood, taken at week 4, from a patient treated with tofacitinib. This clonotype was obtained from a human donor with alopecia areata. V gene TRBV2 combines with J gene TRBJ2-3; TRBD2 agrees at 10 bases. The CDR3 here is CASSGLAVLADTQYF. The CDR3, as DNA: TGTGCCAGCAGCGGACTAGCGGTTTTGGCAGATACGCAGTATTTT.